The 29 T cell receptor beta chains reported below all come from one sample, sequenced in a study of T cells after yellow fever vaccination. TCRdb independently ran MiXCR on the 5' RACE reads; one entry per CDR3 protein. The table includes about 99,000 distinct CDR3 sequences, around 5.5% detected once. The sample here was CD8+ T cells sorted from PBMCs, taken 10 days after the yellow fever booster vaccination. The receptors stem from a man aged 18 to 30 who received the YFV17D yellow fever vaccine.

CDR3 in amino acids: CASSMDSYEQYV. The CDR3 DNA follows: TGTGCCAGCAGCATGGATTCCTACGAGCAGTACGTC. The V gene is TRBV28, the J gene TRBJ2-7, with D unclear. The CDR3 length is 12 residues. The germline gives CDR1 MDHEN, CDR2 SYDVKM. The V gene lost 6 bases and the J gene lost 1 base, with 7 bases spanning the gap.

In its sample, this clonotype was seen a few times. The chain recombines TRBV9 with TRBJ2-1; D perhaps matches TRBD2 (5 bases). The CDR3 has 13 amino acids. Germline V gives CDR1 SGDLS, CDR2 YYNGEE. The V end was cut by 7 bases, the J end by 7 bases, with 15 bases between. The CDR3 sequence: CASPVGSGNEQFF. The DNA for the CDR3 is TGTGCCAGCCCCGTGGGGAGTGGAAATGAGCAGTTCTTC.

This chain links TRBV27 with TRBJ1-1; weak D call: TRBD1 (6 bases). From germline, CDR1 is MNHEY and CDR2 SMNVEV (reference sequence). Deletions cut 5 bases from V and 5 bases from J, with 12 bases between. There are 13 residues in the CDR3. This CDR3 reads CASSAGAGTEAFF. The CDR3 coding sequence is TGTGCCAGCAGTGCGGGGGCCGGGACTGAAGCTTTCTTT.

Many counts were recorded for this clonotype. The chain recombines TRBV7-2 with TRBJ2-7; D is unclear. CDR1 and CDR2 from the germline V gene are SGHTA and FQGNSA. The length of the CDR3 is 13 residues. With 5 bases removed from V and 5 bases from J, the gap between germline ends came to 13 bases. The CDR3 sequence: CASSQRTVNEQYF. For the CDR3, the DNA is TGTGCCAGCAGCCAAAGGACGGTCAACGAGCAGTACTTC.

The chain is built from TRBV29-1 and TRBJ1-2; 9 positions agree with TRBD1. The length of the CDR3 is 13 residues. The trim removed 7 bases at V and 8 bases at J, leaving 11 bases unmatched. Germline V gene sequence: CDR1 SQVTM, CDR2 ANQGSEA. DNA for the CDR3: TGCAGCGCATACGGGACAGGGCTTTTAGGCTACACCTTC. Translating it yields CSAYGTGLLGYTF.

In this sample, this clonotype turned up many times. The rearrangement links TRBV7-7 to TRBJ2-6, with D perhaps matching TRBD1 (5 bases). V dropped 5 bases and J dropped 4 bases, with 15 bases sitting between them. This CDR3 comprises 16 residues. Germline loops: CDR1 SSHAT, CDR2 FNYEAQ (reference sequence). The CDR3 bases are TGTGCCAGCAGCGGGGCTAGGGGTTCCGGGGCCAACGTCCTGACTTTC. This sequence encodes CASSGARGSGANVLTF.

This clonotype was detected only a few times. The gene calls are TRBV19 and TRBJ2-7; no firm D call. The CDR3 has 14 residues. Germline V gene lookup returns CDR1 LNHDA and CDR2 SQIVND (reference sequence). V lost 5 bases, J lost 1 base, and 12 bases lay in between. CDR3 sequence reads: CASSVSGPSYEQYF. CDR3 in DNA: TGTGCCAGTAGTGTTTCGGGTCCGTCCTACGAGCAGTACTTC.

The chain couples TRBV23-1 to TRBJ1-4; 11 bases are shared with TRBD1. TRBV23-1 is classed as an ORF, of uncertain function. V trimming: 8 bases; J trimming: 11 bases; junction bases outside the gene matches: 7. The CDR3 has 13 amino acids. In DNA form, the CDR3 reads TGCGCCAGCCGACCGGACAGGGGGCAGAAACTGTTTTTT. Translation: CASRPDRGQKLFF.

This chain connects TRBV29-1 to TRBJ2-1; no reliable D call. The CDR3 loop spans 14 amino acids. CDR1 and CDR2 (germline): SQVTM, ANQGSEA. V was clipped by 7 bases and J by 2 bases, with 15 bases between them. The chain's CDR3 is CSAVEGYTYNEQFF. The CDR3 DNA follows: TGCAGCGCGGTCGAAGGCTATACCTACAATGAGCAGTTCTTC.

The CDR3 DNA follows: TGTGCCAGCAGCCCTGAGATTGAGACCCAGTACTTC. Translating gives CASSPEIETQYF. The chain is built from TRBV12-3 or TRBV12-4 and TRBJ2-5; D uncertain. This CDR3 has 12 residues. V was trimmed by 6 bases and J by 5 bases, leaving 10 bases between them.

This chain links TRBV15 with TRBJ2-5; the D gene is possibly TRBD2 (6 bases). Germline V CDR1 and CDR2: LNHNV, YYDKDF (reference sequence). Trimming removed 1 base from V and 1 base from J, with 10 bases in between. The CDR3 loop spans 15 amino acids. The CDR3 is CATSRARGLQETQYF. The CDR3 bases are TGTGCCACCAGCAGAGCGCGGGGCCTCCAAGAGACCCAGTACTTC.

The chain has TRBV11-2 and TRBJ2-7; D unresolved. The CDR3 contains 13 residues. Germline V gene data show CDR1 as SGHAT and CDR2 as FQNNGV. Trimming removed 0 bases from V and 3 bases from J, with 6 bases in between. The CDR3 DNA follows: TGTGCCAGCAGCTTAGAATGGGTCTACGAGCAGTACTTC. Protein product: CASSLEWVYEQYF.

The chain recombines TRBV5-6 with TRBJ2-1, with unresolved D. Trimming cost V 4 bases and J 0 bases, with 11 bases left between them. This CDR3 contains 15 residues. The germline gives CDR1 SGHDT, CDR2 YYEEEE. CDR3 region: CASSPAPSSYNEQFF. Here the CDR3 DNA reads TGTGCCAGCAGCCCGGCACCGAGCTCCTACAATGAGCAGTTCTTC.

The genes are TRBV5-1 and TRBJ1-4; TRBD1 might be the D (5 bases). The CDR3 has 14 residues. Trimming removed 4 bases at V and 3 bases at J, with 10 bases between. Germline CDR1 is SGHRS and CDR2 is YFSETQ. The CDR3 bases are TGCGCCAGCAGCCAGGGAGAAGCTAATGAAAAACTGTTTTTT. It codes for CASSQGEANEKLFF.

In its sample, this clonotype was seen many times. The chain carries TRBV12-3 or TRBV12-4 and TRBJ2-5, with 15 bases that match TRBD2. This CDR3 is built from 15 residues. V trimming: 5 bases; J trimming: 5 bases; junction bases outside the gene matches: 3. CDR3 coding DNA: TGTGCCAGCAGTCACGGGACTAGCGGGGGGGAGACCCAGTACTTC. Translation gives CASSHGTSGGETQYF.

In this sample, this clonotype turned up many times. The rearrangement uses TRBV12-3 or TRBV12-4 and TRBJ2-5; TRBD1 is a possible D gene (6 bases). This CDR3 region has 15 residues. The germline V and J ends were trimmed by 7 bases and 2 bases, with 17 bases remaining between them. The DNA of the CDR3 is TGTGCCAGCAATGGGGACACGGAAATTCAAGAGACCCAGTACTTC. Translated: CASNGDTEIQETQYF.

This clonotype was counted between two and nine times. This CDR3 reads CASSLEWDRVSYGYTF. The CDR3 DNA follows: TGTGCCAGCAGCTTAGAATGGGACAGGGTTAGCTATGGCTACACCTTC. The chain joins TRBV7-9 to TRBJ1-2, with 9 bases aligning to TRBD1. V dropped 1 base and J dropped 4; count of bases not matched to a gene: 7. The CDR3 runs to 16 residues. Germline V gene lookup returns CDR1 SEHNR and CDR2 FQNEAQ (reference sequence).

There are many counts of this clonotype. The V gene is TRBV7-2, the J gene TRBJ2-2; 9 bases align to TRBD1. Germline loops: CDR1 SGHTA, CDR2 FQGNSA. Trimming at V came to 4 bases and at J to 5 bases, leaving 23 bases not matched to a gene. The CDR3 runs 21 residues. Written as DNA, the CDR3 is TGTGCCAGCAGCTCCGCTTTGTTCCGGACAGGGGTTAGTAAGAAGACCGGGGAGCTGTTTTTT. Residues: CASSSALFRTGVSKKTGELFF.

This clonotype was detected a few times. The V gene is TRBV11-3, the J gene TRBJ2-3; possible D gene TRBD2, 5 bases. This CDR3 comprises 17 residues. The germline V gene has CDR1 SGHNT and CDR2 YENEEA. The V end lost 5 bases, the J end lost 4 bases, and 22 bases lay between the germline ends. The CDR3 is CASSPSGFRISSDTQYF. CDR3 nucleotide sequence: TGTGCCAGCAGCCCCTCGGGGTTCAGAATCTCCTCAGATACGCAGTATTTT.

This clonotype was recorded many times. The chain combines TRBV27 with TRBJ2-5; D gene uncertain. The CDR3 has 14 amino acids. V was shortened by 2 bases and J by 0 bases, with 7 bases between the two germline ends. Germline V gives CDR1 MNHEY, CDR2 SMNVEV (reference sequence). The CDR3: CASSLGTDQETQYF. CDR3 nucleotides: TGTGCCAGCAGTTTAGGTACAGACCAAGAGACCCAGTACTTC.

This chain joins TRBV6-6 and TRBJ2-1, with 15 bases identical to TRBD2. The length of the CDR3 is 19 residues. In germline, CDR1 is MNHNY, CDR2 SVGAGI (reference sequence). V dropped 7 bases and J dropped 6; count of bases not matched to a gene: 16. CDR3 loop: CASIKAGLAGGNKGNEQFF. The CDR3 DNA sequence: TGTGCCAGCATCAAGGCGGGACTAGCGGGGGGCAACAAAGGCAATGAGCAGTTCTTC.

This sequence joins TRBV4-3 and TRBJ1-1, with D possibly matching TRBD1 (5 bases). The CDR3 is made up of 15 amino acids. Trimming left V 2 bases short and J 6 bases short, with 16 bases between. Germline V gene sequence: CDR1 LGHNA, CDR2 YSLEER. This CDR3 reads CASSQSESGSAEAFF. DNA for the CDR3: TGCGCCAGCAGCCAATCAGAATCAGGGTCAGCTGAAGCTTTCTTT.

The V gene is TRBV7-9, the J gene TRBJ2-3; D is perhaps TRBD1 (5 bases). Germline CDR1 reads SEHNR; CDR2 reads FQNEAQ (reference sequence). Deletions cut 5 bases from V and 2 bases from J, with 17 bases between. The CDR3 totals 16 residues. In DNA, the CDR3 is TGTGCCAGCAGCCAGGGCGGATATTATCACACAGATACGCAGTATTTT. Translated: CASSQGGYYHTDTQYF.

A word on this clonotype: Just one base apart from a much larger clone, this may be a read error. CDR3: CASSLAEMRQGFTEAFF. The CDR3 DNA sequence: TGCGCCAGCAGCTTGGCGGAGATGAGACAGGGGTTCACTGAAGCTTTCTTT. The chain links TRBV5-1 to TRBJ1-1, with TRBD1 matching 8 bases. Germline CDR1 reads SGHRS; CDR2 reads YFSETQ. V lost 0 bases and J lost 4; bases outside the gene matches: 11. The CDR3 has 17 residues.

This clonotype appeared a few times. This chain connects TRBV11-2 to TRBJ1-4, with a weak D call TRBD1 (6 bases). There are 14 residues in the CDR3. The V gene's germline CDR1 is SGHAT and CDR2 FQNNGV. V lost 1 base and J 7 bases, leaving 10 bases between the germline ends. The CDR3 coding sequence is TGTGCCAGCAGCTTAGCAGGGGCCGGTGAAAAACTGTTTTTT. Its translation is CASSLAGAGEKLFF.

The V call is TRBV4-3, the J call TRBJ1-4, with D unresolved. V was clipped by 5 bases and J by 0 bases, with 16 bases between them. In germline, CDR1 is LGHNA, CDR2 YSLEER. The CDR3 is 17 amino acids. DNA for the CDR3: TGCGCCAGCAGCATGGTAGTGTTGGCGACAACTAATGAAAAACTGTTTTTT. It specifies CASSMVVLATTNEKLFF.

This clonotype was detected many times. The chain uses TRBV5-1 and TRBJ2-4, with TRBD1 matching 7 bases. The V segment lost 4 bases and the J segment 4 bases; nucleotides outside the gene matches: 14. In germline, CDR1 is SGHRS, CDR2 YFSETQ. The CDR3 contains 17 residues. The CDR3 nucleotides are TGCGCCAGCAGCCTTTGGACAGGAGAAGAGGTGAAAAACATTCAGTACTTC. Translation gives CASSLWTGEEVKNIQYF.

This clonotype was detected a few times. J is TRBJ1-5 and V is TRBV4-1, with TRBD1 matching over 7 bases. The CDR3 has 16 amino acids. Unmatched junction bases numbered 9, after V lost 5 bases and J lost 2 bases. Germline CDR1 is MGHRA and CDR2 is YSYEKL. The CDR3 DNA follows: TGCGCCAGCAGCGGAAGTTCGGGACAGCGCAATCAGCCCCAGCATTTT. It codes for CASSGSSGQRNQPQHF.

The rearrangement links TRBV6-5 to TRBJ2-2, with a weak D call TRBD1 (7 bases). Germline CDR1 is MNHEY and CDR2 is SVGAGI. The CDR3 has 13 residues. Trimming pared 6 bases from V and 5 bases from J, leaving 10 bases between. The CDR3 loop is CASSAGGTGELFF. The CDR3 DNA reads TGTGCCAGCAGCGCAGGGGGGACCGGGGAGCTGTTTTTT.